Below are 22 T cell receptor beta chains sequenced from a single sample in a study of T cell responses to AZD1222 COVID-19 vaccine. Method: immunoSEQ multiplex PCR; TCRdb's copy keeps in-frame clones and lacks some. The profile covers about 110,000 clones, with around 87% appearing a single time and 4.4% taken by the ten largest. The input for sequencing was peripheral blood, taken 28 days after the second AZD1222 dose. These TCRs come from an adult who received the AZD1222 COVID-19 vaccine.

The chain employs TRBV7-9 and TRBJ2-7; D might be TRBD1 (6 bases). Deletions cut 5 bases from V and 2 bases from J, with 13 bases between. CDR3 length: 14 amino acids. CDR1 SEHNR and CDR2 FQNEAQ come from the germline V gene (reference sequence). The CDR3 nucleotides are TGTGCCAGCAGCACACAGGGAATTACCTACGAGCAGTACTTC. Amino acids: CASSTQGITYEQYF.

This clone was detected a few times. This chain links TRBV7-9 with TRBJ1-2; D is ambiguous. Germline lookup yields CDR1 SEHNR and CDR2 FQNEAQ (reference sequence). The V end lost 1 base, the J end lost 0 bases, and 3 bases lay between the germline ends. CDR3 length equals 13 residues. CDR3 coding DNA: TGTGCCAGCAGCTTAGATACTAACTATGGCTACACCTTC. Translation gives CASSLDTNYGYTF.

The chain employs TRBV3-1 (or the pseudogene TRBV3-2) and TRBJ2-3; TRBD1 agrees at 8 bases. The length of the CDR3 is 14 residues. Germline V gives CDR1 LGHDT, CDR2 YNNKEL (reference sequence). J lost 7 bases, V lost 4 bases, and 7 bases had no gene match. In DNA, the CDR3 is TGTGCCAGCAGCCTTAGAGACAGGGGTAATACGCAGTATTTT. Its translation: CASSLRDRGNTQYF.

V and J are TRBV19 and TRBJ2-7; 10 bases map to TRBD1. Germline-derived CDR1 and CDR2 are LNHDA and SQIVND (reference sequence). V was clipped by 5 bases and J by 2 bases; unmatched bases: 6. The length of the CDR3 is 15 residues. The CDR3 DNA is TGTGCCAGTAGTTGGGACAGGGGAGCCGCCTACGAGCAGTACTTC. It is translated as CASSWDRGAAYEQYF.

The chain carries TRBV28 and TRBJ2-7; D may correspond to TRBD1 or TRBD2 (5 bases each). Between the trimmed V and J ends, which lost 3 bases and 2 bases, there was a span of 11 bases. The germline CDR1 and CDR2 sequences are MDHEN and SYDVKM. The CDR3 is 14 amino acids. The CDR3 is CASSFEGTTYEQYF. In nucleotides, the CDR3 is TGTGCCAGCAGTTTCGAGGGGACGACCTACGAGCAGTACTTC. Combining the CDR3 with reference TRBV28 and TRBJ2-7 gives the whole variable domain DVKVTQSSRYLVKRTGEKVFLECVQDMDHENMFWYRQDPGLGLRLIYFSYDVKMKEKGDIPEGYSVSREKKERFSLILESASTNQTSMYLCASSFEGTTYEQYFGPGTRLTVT.

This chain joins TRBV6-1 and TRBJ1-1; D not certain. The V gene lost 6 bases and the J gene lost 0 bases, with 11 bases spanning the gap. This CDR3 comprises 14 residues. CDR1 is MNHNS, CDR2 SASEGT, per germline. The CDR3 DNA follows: TGTGCCAGCAGAAATAGCAGGATGAACACTGAAGCTTTCTTT. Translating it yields CASRNSRMNTEAFF.

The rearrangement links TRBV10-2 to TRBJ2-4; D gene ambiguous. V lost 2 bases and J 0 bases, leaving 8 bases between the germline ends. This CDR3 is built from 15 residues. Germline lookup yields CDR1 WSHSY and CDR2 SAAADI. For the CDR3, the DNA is TGCGCCAGCAGTGAGATGGTCCTAGCCAAAAACATTCAGTACTTC. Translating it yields CASSEMVLAKNIQYF.

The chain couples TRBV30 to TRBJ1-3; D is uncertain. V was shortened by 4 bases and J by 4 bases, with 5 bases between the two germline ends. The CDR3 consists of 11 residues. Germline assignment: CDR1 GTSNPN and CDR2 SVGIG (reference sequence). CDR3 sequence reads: CAWTSGNTIYF. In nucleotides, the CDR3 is TGTGCCTGGACATCAGGAAACACCATATATTTT.

The CDR3 DNA reads as TGTGCCATCAGCGTCCGGGACAGGATCCAAGAGACCCAGTACTTC. Its protein product is CAISVRDRIQETQYF. The V gene is TRBV10-3, the J gene TRBJ2-5, with 8 bases aligning to TRBD1. Germline V lookup: CDR1 ENHRY, CDR2 SYGVKD. V lost 6 bases, J lost 1 base, and 7 bases stayed unmatched. There are 15 residues in the CDR3.

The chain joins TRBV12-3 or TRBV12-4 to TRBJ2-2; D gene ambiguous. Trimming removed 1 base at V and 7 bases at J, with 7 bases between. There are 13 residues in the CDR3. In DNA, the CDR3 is TGTGCCAGCAGTTTAGTAGGGCACGGGGAGCTGTTTTTT. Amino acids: CASSLVGHGELFF.

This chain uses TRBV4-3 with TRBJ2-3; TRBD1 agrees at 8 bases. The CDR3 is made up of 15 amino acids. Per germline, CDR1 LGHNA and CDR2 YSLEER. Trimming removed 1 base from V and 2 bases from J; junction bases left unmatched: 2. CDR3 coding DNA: TGCGCCAGCAGCCAAGGGGACAGGCCCACAGATACGCAGTATTTT. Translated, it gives CASSQGDRPTDTQYF.

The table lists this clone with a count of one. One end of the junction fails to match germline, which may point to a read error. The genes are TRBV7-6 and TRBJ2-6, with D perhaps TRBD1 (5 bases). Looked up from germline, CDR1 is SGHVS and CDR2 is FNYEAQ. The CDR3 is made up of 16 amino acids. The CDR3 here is CASSHRRYSGANVLAF. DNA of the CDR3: TGTGCCAGCAGCCACAGGCGCTATTCTGGGGCCAACGTCCTGGCTTTC.

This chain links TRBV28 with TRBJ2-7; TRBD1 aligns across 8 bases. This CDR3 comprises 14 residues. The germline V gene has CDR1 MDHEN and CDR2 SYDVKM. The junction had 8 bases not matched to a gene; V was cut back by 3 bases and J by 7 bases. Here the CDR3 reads CASSFRGLLMEQYF. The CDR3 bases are TGTGCCAGCAGTTTCAGGGGGCTGTTAATGGAGCAGTACTTC.

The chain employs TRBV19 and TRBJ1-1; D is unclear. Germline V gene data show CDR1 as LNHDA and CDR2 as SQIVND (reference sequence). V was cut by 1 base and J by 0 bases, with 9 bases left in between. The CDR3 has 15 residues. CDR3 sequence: CASSIGGTMNTEAFF. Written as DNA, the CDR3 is TGTGCCAGTAGTATAGGGGGAACCATGAACACTGAAGCTTTCTTT.

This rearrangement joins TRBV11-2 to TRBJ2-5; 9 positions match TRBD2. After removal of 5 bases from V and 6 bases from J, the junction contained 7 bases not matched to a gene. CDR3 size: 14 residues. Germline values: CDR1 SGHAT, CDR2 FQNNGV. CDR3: CASSPGLARQTQYF. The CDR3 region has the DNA TGTGCCAGCAGCCCAGGACTAGCGAGACAGACCCAGTACTTC.

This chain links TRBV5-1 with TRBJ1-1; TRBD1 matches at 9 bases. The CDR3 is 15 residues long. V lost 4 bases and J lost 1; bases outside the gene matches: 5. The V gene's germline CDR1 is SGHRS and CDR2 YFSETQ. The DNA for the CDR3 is TGCGCCAGCAGCGGCACAGGGGGCGCGAACACTGAAGCTTTCTTT. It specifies CASSGTGGANTEAFF.

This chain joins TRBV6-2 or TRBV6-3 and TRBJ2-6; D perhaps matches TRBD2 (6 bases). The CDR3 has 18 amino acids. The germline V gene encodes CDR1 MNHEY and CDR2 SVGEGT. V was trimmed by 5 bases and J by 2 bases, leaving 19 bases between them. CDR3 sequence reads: CASSRPDGGGPGANVLTF. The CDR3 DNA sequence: TGTGCCAGCAGTCGCCCGGACGGGGGAGGCCCTGGGGCCAACGTCCTGACTTTC.

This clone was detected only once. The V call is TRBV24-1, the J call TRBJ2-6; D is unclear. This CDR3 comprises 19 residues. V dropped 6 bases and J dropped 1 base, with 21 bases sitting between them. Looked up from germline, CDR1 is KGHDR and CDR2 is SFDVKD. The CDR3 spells CATSPPGGHYRSGANVLTF. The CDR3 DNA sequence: TGTGCCACCAGTCCCCCGGGTGGCCATTACAGATCTGGGGCCAACGTCCTGACTTTC.

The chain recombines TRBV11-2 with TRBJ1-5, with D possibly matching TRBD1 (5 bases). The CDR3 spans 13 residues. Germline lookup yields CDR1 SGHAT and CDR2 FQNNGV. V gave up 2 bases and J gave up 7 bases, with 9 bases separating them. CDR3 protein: CASSLTGQQPQHF. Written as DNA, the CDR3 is TGTGCCAGCAGCTTAACGGGGCAACAGCCCCAGCATTTT.

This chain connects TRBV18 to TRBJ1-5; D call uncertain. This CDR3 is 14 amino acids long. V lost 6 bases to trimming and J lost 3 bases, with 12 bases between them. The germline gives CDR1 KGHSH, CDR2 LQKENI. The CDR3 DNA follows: TGTGCCAGCTCTGCAGGTAGGACCAATCAGCCCCAGCATTTT. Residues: CASSAGRTNQPQHF.

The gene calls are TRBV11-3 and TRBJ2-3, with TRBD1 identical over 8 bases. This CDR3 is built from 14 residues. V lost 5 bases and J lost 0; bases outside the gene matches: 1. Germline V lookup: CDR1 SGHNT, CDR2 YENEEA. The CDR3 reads CASSRDRSTDTQYF. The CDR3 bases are TGTGCCAGCAGCCGGGACAGGAGCACAGATACGCAGTATTTT.

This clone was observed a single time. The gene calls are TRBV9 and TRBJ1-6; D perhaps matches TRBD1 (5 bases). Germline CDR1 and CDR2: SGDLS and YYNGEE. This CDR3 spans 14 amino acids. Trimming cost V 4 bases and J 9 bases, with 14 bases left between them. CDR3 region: CASSRGWGGSPLHF. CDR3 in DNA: TGTGCCAGCAGCAGAGGCTGGGGGGGTTCACCCCTCCACTTT.